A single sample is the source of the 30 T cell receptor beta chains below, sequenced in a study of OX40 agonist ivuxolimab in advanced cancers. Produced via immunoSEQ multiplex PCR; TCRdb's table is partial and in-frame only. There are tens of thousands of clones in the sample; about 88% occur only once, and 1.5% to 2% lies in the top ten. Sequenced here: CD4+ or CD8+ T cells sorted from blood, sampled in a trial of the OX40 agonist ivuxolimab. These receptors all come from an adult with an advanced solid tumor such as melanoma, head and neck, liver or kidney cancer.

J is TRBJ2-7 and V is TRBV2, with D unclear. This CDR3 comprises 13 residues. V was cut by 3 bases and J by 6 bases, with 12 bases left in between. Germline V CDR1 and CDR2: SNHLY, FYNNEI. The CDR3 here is CASSDDPSGEQYF. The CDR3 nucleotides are TGTGCCAGCAGTGACGACCCCTCGGGCGAGCAGTACTTC.

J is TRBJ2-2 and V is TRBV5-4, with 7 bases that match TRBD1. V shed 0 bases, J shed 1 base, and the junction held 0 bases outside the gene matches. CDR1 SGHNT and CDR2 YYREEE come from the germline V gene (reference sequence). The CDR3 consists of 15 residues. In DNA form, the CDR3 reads TGTGCCAGCAGCTTGGGGGACAGGAACACCGGGGAGCTGTTTTTT. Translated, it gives CASSLGDRNTGELFF.

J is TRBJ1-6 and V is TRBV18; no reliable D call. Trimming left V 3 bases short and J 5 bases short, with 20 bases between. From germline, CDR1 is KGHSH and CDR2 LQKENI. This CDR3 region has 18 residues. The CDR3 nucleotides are TGTGCCAGCTCACCCCCGACCATATACTCTAGCGATAATTCACCCCTCCACTTT. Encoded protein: CASSPPTIYSSDNSPLHF. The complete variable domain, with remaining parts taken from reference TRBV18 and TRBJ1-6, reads NAGVMQNPRHLVRRRGQEARLRCSPMKGHSHVYWYRQLPEEGLKFMVYLQKENIIDESGMPKERFSAEFPKEGPSILRIQQVVRGDSAAYFCASSPPTIYSSDNSPLHFGNGTRLTVT.

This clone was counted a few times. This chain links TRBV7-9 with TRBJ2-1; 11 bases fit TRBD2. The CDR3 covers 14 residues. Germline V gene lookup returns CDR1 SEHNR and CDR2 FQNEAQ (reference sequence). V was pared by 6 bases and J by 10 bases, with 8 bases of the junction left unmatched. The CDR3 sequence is CASSRLAGGSEQFF. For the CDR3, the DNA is TGTGCCAGCAGTAGGCTAGCGGGAGGCTCGGAGCAGTTCTTC.

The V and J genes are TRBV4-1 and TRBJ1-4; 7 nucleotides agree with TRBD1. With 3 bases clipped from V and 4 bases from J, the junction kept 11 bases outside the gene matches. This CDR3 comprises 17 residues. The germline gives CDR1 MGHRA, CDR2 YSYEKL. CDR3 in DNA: TGCGCCAGCAGCCAGGGGCGAGGGGGCGCGGGTAATGAAAAACTGTTTTTT. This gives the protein CASSQGRGGAGNEKLFF.

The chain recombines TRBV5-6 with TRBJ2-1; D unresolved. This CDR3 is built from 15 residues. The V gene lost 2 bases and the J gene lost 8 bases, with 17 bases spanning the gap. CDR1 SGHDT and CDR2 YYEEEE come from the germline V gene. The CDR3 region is CASSLSFESSHEQFF. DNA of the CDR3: TGTGCCAGCAGCTTAAGCTTTGAGTCGTCGCATGAGCAGTTCTTC.

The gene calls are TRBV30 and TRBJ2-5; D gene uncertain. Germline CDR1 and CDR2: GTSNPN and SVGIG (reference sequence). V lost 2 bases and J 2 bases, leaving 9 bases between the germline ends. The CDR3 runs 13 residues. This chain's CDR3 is CAWSSYVQETQYF. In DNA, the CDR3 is TGTGCCTGGAGTAGCTACGTACAAGAGACCCAGTACTTC.

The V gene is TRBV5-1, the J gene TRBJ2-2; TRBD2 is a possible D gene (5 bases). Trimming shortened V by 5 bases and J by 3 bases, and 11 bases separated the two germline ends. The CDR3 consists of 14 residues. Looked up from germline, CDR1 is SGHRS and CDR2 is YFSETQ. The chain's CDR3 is CASRRLSDTGELFF. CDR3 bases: TGCGCCAGCAGGCGACTATCCGACACCGGGGAGCTGTTTTTT.

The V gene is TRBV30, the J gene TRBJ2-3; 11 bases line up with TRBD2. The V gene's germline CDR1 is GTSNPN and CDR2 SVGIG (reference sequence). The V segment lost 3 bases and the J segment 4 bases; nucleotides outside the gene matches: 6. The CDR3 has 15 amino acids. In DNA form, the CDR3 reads TGTGCCTGGAGCCTGGGACTAGCGGAGTCAGATACGCAGTATTTT. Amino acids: CAWSLGLAESDTQYF.

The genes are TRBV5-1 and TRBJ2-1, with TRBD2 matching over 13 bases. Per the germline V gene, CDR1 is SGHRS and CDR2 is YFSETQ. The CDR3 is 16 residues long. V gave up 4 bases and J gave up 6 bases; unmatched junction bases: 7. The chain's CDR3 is CASSPGTSGTPNEQFF. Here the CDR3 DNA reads TGCGCCAGCAGCCCTGGGACTAGCGGGACGCCCAATGAGCAGTTCTTC.

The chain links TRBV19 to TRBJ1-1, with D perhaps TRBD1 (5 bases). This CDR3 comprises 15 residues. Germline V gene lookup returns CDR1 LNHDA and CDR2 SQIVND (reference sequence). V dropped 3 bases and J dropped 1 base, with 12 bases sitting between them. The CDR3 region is CASSIVGTANTEAFF. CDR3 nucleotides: TGTGCCAGTAGTATCGTCGGGACGGCGAACACTGAAGCTTTCTTT.

The CDR3 nucleotides are TGTGCCAGCAGTGAGCCCGCGAGGGGCGGGAGGTTTTACGAGCAGTACTTC. Amino acids: CASSEPARGGRFYEQYF. J is TRBJ2-7 and V is TRBV6-4; TRBD2 agrees at 8 bases. The length of the CDR3 is 17 residues. The germline gives CDR1 MRHNA, CDR2 SNTAGT. J was trimmed by 4 bases and V by 3 bases; bases with no gene match: 14.

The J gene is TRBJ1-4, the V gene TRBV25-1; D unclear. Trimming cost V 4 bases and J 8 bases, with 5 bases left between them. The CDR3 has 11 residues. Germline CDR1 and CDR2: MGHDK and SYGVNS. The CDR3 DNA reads TGTGCCAGCAGTGGCCGGGAAAAACTGTTTTTT. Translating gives CASSGREKLFF. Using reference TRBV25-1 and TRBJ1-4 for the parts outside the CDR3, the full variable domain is EADIYQTPRYLVIGTGKKITLECSQTMGHDKMYWYQQDPGMELHLIHYSYGVNSTEKGDLSSESTVSRIRTEHFPLTLESARPSHTSQYLCASSGREKLFFGSGTQLSVL.

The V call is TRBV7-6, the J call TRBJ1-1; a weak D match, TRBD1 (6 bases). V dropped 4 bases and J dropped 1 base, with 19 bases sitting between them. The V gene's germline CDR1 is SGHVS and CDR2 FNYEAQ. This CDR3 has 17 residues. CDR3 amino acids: CASSSEAFDRSNTEAFF. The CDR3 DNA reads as TGTGCCAGCAGCTCGGAGGCCTTTGACAGGTCGAACACTGAAGCTTTCTTT.

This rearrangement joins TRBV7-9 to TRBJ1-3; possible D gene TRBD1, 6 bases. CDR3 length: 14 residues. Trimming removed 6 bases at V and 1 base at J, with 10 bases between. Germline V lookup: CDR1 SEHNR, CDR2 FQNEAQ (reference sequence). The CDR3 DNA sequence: TGTGCCAGCAGAGGGGGAGGGTCTGGAAACACCATATATTTT. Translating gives CASRGGGSGNTIYF.

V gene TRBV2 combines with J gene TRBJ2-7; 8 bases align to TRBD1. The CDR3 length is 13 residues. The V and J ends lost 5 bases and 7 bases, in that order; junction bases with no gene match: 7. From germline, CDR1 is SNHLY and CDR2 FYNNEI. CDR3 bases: TGTGCCAGCAGTTATTACAGGGGGGAAGAGCAGTACTTC. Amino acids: CASSYYRGEEQYF.

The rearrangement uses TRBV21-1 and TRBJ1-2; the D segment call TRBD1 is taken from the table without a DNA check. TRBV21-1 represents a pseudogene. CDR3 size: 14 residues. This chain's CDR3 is CASSKAPLTGSNTF. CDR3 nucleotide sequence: TGTGCCAGCAGCAAAGCTCCTCTGACAGGTAGTAACACCTTC.

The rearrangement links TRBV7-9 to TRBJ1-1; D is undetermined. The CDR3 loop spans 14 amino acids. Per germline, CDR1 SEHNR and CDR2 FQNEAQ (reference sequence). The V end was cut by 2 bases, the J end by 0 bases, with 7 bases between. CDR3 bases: TGTGCCAGCAGCTTATCGCGCCTGAACACTGAAGCTTTCTTT. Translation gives CASSLSRLNTEAFF.

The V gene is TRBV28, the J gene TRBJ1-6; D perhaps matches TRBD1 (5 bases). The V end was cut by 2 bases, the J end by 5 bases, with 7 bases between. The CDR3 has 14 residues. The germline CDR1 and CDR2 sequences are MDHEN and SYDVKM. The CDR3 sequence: CASSLGGNNSPLHF. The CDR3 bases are TGTGCCAGCAGTTTAGGGGGGAATAATTCACCCCTCCACTTT.

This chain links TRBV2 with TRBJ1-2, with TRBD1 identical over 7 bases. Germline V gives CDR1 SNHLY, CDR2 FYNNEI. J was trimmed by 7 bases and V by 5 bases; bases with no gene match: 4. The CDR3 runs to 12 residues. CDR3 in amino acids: CASSTQGGGYTF. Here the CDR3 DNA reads TGTGCCAGCAGTACCCAGGGGGGTGGCTACACCTTC.

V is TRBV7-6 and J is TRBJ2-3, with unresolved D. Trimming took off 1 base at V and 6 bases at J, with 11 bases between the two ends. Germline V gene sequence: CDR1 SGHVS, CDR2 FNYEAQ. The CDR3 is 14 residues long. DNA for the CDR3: TGTGCCAGCAGCTTAGACTTGGGCGCCGATACGCAGTATTTT. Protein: CASSLDLGADTQYF.

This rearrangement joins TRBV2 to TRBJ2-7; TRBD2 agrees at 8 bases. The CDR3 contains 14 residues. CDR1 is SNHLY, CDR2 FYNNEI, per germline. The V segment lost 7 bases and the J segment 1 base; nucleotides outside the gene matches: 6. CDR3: CASTTSGGSYEQYF. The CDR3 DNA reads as TGTGCCAGCACTACAAGCGGGGGTTCCTACGAGCAGTACTTC.

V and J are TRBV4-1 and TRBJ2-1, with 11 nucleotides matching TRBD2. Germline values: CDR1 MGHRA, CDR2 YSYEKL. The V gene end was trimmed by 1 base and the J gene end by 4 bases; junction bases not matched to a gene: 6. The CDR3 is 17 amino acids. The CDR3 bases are TGCGCCAGCAGCCAAGGGCTAGCGGGGGGACCTTACAATGAGCAGTTCTTC. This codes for CASSQGLAGGPYNEQFF.

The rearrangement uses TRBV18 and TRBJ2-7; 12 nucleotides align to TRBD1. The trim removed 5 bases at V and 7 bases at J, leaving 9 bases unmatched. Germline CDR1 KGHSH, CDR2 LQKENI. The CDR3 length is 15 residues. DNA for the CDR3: TGTGCCAGCTCAGCCGGGACAGGGGGCGCTCGAGAGCAGTACTTC. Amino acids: CASSAGTGGAREQYF.

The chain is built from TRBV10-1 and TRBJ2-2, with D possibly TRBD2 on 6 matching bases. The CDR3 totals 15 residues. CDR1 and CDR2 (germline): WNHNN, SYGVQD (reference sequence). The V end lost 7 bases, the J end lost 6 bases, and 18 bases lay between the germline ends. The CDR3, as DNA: TGCGCCAGCACCCCCGGAGGGCTAAACCCCGGGGAGCTGTTTTTT. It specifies CASTPGGLNPGELFF.

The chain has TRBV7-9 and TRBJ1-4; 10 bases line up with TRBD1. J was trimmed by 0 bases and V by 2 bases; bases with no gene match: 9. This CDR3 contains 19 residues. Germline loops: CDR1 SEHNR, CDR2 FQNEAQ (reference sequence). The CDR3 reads CASSLRPGQGIATNEKLFF. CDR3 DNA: TGTGCCAGCAGCTTACGGCCGGGACAGGGGATTGCAACTAATGAAAAACTGTTTTTT. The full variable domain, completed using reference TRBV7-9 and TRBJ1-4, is DTGVSQNPRHKITKRGQNVTFRCDPISEHNRLYWYRQTLGQGPEFLTYFQNEAQLEKSRLLSDRFSAERPKGSFSTLEIQRTEQGDSAMYLCASSLRPGQGIATNEKLFFGSGTQLSVL.

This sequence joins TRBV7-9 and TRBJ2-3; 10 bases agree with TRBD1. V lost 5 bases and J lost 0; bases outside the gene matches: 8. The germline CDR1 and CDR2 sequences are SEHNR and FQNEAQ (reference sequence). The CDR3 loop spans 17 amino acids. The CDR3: CASSPRQGAPSTDTQYF. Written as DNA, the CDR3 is TGTGCCAGCAGCCCCCGACAGGGGGCGCCGAGCACAGATACGCAGTATTTT.

The DNA for the CDR3 is TGTGCCAGCAGTAAGGGACTGCCGAACACTGAAGCTTTCTTT. Encoded protein: CASSKGLPNTEAFF. This sequence joins TRBV6-5 and TRBJ1-1; D is perhaps TRBD1 (5 bases). The germline V and J ends were trimmed by 5 bases and 1 base, with 11 bases remaining between them. The CDR3 has 14 amino acids. CDR1 MNHEY and CDR2 SVGAGI come from the germline V gene.

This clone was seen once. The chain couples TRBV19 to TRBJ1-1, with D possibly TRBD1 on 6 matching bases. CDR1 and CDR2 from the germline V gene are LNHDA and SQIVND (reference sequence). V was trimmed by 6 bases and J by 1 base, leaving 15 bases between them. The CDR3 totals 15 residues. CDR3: CASSRFGQSNTEAFF. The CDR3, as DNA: TGTGCCAGTAGCCGATTCGGACAGTCGAACACTGAAGCTTTCTTT.

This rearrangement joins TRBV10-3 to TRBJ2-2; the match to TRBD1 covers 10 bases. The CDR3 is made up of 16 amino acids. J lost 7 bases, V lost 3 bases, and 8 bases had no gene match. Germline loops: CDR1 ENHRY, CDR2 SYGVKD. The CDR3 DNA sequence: TGTGCCATCAGTGAAGGAGACAGGGGGCGGGGCGGGGAGCTGTTTTTT. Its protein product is CAISEGDRGRGGELFF.